This TCR beta chain was recovered during a study of cytomegalovirus exposure and HLA in healthy donors. This clone was recorded only once. The PCR employed 60 Vbeta primers together with 13 Jbeta primers. TCRdb keeps only in-frame clones here, not all; method: immunoSEQ multiplex PCR. The sample comprises approximately 130,000 clones, around 83% of which are singletons, and less than 7% rests with the top ten. Germline CDR1 is MDHEN and CDR2 is SYDVKM. This CDR3 has 15 amino acids. V lost 5 bases and J 2 bases, leaving 15 bases between the germline ends. The receptor comes from a woman younger than 45 in good health and CMV-seropositive. The chain joins TRBV28 to TRBJ1-2; possibly TRBD1 for D (6 bases). Sequenced: PBMCs. CDR3 nucleotides: TGTGCCAGCAGTCTCACATCACAGGGCAACTATGGCTACACCTTC. Protein: CASSLTSQGNYGYTF.